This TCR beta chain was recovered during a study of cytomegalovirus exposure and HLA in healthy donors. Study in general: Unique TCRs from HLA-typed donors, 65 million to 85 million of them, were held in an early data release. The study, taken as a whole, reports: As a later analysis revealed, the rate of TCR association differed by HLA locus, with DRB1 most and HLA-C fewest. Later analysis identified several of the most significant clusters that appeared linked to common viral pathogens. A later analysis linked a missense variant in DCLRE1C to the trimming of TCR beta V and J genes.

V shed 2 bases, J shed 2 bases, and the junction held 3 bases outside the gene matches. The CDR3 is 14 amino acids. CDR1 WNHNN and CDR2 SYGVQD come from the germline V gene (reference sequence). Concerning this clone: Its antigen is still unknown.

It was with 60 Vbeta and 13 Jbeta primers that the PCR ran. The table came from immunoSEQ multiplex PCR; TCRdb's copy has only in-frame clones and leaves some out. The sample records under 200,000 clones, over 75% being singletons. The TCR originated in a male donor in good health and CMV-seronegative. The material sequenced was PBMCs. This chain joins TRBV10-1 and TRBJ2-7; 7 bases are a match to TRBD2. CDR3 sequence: CASSEPGLAYEQYF. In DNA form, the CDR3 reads TGCGCCAGCAGTGAGCCAGGACTAGCCTACGAGCAGTACTTC.